Presented here are 6 T cell receptor beta chains from one specimen sequenced in a study of T cells after posttransplantation cyclophosphamide. Sequencing was performed with immunoSEQ multiplex PCR; in TCRdb, only in-frame clones are kept and a portion is missing. The sample holds 20,000 to 25,000 clones, and no clone turns up only once. The sample comprised PBMCs. The receptors were sampled from a woman aged 60-75 years in good health, CMV-negative, and a related stem cell transplant donor.

The sample holds many counts of this clone. The CDR3 DNA reads TGTGCCAGCAGCCCAGGGCGGGGGCCCGGGGAGCTGTTTTTT. Its protein product is CASSPGRGPGELFF. This chain connects TRBV7-3 to TRBJ2-2; D possibly corresponds to TRBD2 (7 bases). The CDR3 is 14 residues long. The germline V gene encodes CDR1 SGHTA and CDR2 FQGTGA. The V end lost 5 bases, the J end lost 6 bases, and 13 bases lay between the germline ends.

This chain links TRBV7-2 with TRBJ2-1, with TRBD1 matching 7 bases. V dropped 0 bases and J dropped 8; count of bases not matched to a gene: 7. The CDR3 consists of 15 residues. The germline V gene has CDR1 SGHTA and CDR2 FQGNSA. CDR3 DNA sequence: TGTGCCAGCAGCTTAGCGCCCGTTGGGACAGATGAGCAGTTCTTC. Encoded protein: CASSLAPVGTDEQFF.

This clone has at least ten counts. The V call is TRBV6-1, the J call TRBJ1-2, with 7 bases identical to TRBD1. Germline-derived CDR1 and CDR2 are MNHNS and SASEGT. With 6 bases clipped from V and 3 bases from J, the junction kept 10 bases outside the gene matches. The CDR3 extends over 15 amino acids. CDR3 region: CASRKGANSDYGYTF. CDR3 nucleotide sequence: TGTGCCAGCAGGAAGGGGGCAAATTCGGACTATGGCTACACCTTC.

This clone was seen many times. The rearrangement uses TRBV2 and TRBJ1-1; D ambiguous. Germline V lookup: CDR1 SNHLY, CDR2 FYNNEI. V was pared by 0 bases and J by 1 base, with 9 bases between. This CDR3 contains 15 residues. CDR3 in DNA: TGTGCCAGCAGTGAAGCTCGAGGCCCGAACACTGAAGCTTTCTTT. Amino acids: CASSEARGPNTEAFF.

The table lists this clone with many counts. V and J are TRBV6-5 and TRBJ2-3; 8 nucleotides agree with TRBD1. Per germline, CDR1 MNHEY and CDR2 SVGAGI. V shed 8 bases, J shed 1 base, and the junction held 5 bases outside the gene matches. This CDR3 comprises 14 residues. CDR3 region: CASADRGGTDTQYF. Here the CDR3 DNA reads TGTGCCAGCGCCGACAGGGGCGGCACAGATACGCAGTATTTT.

J is TRBJ2-2 and V is TRBV7-2; tentatively, D is TRBD1 (6 bases). Per the germline V gene, CDR1 is SGHTA and CDR2 is FQGNSA. The CDR3 extends over 16 amino acids. Trimming took 0 bases from V and 2 from J, leaving 10 bases between them. The CDR3 region has the DNA TGTGCCAGCAGCTTAGCGAGCAGGGGAAACACCGGGGAGCTGTTTTTT. It specifies CASSLASRGNTGELFF. The full variable domain, with the rest looked up from reference TRBV7-2 and TRBJ2-2, is GAGVSQSPSNKVTEKGKDVELRCDPISGHTALYWYRQSLGQGLEFLIYFQGNSAPDKSGLPSDRFSAERTGGSVSTLTIQRTQQEDSAVYLCASSLASRGNTGELFFGEGSRLTVL.